This TCR beta chain is from a study of blood T cell repertoires in COVID-19. Study-level background: Specimens from acute and convalescent COVID-19 originated in the United States, Italy and Spain. T cells, B-cell-depleted T cells, or PBMCs provided the cDNA or gDNA that served as material.

In the source study's methods: Cell counts per sample came from amplifying reference gene primers. TCRdb's table, derived via immunoSEQ multiplex PCR, lists solely in-frame clones and lacks some. D and trimming were read from the DNA, whereas the V and J calls and clone size are those reported in that table. Of about 270,000 clones in the sample, approximately 86% were seen once. The CDR3 is 16 residues long. Germline assignment: CDR1 SEHNR and CDR2 FQNEAQ (reference sequence). Unmatched junction bases numbered 12, after V lost 7 bases and J lost 2 bases. This clone was recorded once. The chain employs TRBV7-9 and TRBJ1-2, with TRBD1 matching over 8 bases. Source material: peripheral blood. The TCR was taken from a woman in her fifties or sixties with active or convalescent COVID-19. CDR3 DNA sequence: TGTGCCAGCACCCAGCGGAGGGACAGGCTGAACTATGGCTACACCTTC. This translates into CASTQRRDRLNYGYTF.